A selection of T cell receptor beta chains follows, all from one sample in a study of CD8+CD57+ T cells in acquired aplastic anemia. A single record per CDR3 protein comes from TCRdb applying MiXCR to the reads. The data show roughly 51,000 distinct CDR3 sequences, with about 78% seen just once and 30% to 40% held by the top ten. The sequencing input was sorted CD4+, CD8+, or CD8+CD57+ T cells (not recorded which) from PBMCs. These receptor sequences come from a human donor in good health, serving as a control. Both conserved end residues are part of each CDR3. D genes are given only for firm matches. Size tells how often a clone was seen (once, few, many) or the class of an expanded clone, and some rows leave it out.

clone size: -
J gene: TRBJ2-5
V gene: TRBV24-1
D gene: TRBD1
CDR3 protein: CATSDSRGLQETQYF
CDR3 DNA: TGTGCCACCAGTGATTCGAGGGGGCTACAAGAGACCCAGTACTTC

clone size: -
J gene: TRBJ2-7
V gene: TRBV15
D gene: -
CDR3 protein: CATSRGSSVGEQYF
CDR3 DNA: TGTGCCACCAGCAGAGGGTCATCGGTAGGCGAGCAGTACTTC

clone size: -
J gene: TRBJ2-7
V gene: TRBV7-2
D gene: -
CDR3 protein: CASSLERVYEQYF
CDR3 DNA: TGTGCCAGCAGCTTAGAACGCGTGTACGAGCAGTACTTC

clone size: -
J gene: TRBJ1-1
V gene: TRBV29-1
D gene: -
CDR3 protein: CSVGGDGRAFF
CDR3 DNA: TGCAGCGTTGGAGGGGATGGGCGAGCTTTCTTT

clone size: -
J gene: TRBJ1-2
V gene: TRBV10-3
D gene: -
CDR3 protein: CAISDNRDGYTF
CDR3 DNA: TGTGCCATCAGTGATAACAGAGATGGCTACACCTTC

clone size: -
J gene: TRBJ2-3
V gene: TRBV19
D gene: TRBD2
CDR3 protein: CASSIASGSSDTQYF
CDR3 DNA: TGTGCCAGTAGTATTGCTAGCGGGAGTTCAGATACGCAGTATTTT

clone size: -
J gene: TRBJ1-1
V gene: TRBV10-3
D gene: TRBD1
CDR3 protein: CAIRDRGLINTEAFF
CDR3 DNA: TGTGCCATCAGGGACAGGGGGCTAATCAACACTGAAGCTTTCTTT

clone size: few
J gene: TRBJ1-2
V gene: TRBV7-2
D gene: -
CDR3 protein: CASSSIGYGYGYTF
CDR3 DNA: TGTGCCAGCAGCTCGATCGGGTACGGCTATGGCTACACCTTC

clone size: -
J gene: TRBJ2-7
V gene: TRBV24-1
D gene: TRBD1
CDR3 protein: CATSDPQRQGHEQYF
CDR3 DNA: TGTGCCACCAGTGATCCCCAAAGACAGGGCCACGAGCAGTACTTC

clone size: -
J gene: TRBJ1-5
V gene: TRBV15
D gene: -
CDR3 protein: CAIGASNQPQHF
CDR3 DNA: TGTGCCATCGGGGCCAGCAATCAGCCCCAGCATTTT

clone size: -
J gene: TRBJ1-1
V gene: TRBV7-3
D gene: -
CDR3 protein: CASSLSHARGLTDTAAFF
CDR3 DNA: TGCGCCAGCAGCTTAAGCCATGCCCGGGGGCTGACAGACACTGCAGCTTTCTTT

clone size: -
J gene: TRBJ1-4
V gene: TRBV24-1
D gene: -
CDR3 protein: CATSDPNEEKLFF
CDR3 DNA: TGTGCCACCAGTGATCCCAATGAGGAAAAACTGTTTTTT

clone size: few
J gene: TRBJ1-2
V gene: TRBV20-1
D gene: -
CDR3 protein: CSARVGGYTF
CDR3 DNA: TGCAGTGCTAGAGTAGGAGGCTACACCTTC

clone size: -
J gene: TRBJ2-3
V gene: TRBV7-2
D gene: -
CDR3 protein: CASSLQPAADTQYF
CDR3 DNA: TGTGCCAGCAGCTTACAGCCGGCGGCAGATACGCAGTATTTT

clone size: -
J gene: TRBJ1-1
V gene: TRBV7-3
D gene: TRBD1
CDR3 protein: CASSSVPGQGQAFF
CDR3 DNA: TGTGCCAGCAGCTCCGTCCCGGGACAGGGGCAAGCTTTCTTT

clone size: -
J gene: TRBJ1-1
V gene: TRBV15
D gene: -
CDR3 protein: CATSRDGPGPNTEAFF
CDR3 DNA: TGTGCCACCAGCAGAGATGGTCCAGGCCCGAACACTGAAGCTTTCTTT

clone size: -
J gene: TRBJ1-6
V gene: TRBV20-1
D gene: -
CDR3 protein: CSASLLLPNSPLHF
CDR3 DNA: TGCAGTGCTAGCTTGCTACTTCCTAATTCACCCCTCCACTTT

clone size: -
J gene: TRBJ2-7
V gene: TRBV19
D gene: -
CDR3 protein: CASSIQGSYLSYEQHF
CDR3 DNA: TGTGCCAGTAGTATCCAAGGGTCCTACCTCTCCTACGAGCAGCACTTC

clone size: -
J gene: TRBJ2-6
V gene: TRBV29-1
D gene: -
CDR3 protein: CSVESSGANVLTF
CDR3 DNA: TGCAGCGTTGAAAGCTCTGGGGCCAACGTCCTGACTTTC

clone size: -
J gene: TRBJ1-6
V gene: TRBV2
D gene: -
CDR3 protein: CARHTGTNNSPLHF
CDR3 DNA: TGTGCCAGGCACACCGGGACCAATAATTCACCCCTCCACTTT

clone size: -
J gene: TRBJ1-2
V gene: TRBV2
D gene: -
CDR3 protein: CASSESTNYGYTF
CDR3 DNA: TGTGCCAGCAGTGAGTCGACTAACTATGGCTACACCTTC

clone size: -
J gene: TRBJ1-2
V gene: TRBV29-1
D gene: -
CDR3 protein: CSVDGSGVYTF
CDR3 DNA: TGCAGCGTTGACGGCTCTGGGGTCTACACCTTC

clone size: -
J gene: TRBJ1-5
V gene: TRBV24-1
D gene: -
CDR3 protein: CATSETQGEPQHF
CDR3 DNA: TGTGCCACCAGTGAGACCCAGGGAGAGCCCCAGCATTTT

clone size: -
J gene: TRBJ2-5
V gene: TRBV24-1
D gene: -
CDR3 protein: CATSVGQSGETQYF
CDR3 DNA: TGTGCCACCAGTGTTGGACAGTCGGGAGAGACCCAGTACTTC

clone size: few
J gene: TRBJ1-1
V gene: TRBV7-9
D gene: TRBD1
CDR3 protein: CASSEGTGGRTEAFF
CDR3 DNA: TGTGCCAGCAGTGAAGGGACAGGGGGACGGACTGAAGCTTTCTTT

clone size: once
J gene: TRBJ1-2
V gene: TRBV4-1
D gene: -
CDR3 protein: CASSQDRGIGGYTF
CDR3 DNA: TGCGCCAGCAGCCAAGATCGGGGGATTGGCGGCTACACCTTC

clone size: few
J gene: TRBJ2-5
V gene: TRBV15
D gene: -
CDR3 protein: CATSRAGVQETQYF
CDR3 DNA: TGTGCCACCAGCAGAGCGGGGGTACAAGAGACCCAGTACTTC

clone size: few
J gene: TRBJ2-3
V gene: TRBV7-8
D gene: -
CDR3 protein: CASSLSLGGPGGDTQYF
CDR3 DNA: TGTGCCAGCAGCTTGAGTTTAGGGGGTCCCGGGGGAGATACGCAGTATTTT

clone size: -
J gene: TRBJ2-7
V gene: TRBV2
D gene: TRBD2
CDR3 protein: CASTLGLAGGAEQYF
CDR3 DNA: TGTGCCAGCACCCTGGGACTAGCGGGAGGGGCCGAGCAGTACTTC

clone size: -
J gene: TRBJ2-7
V gene: TRBV16
D gene: TRBD1
CDR3 protein: CASRRQGEQYF
CDR3 DNA: TGTGCCAGCAGGCGACAGGGGGAGCAGTACTTC

clone size: -
J gene: TRBJ2-7
V gene: TRBV9
D gene: -
CDR3 protein: CASSGQYF
CDR3 DNA: TGTGCCAGCAGCGGGCAGTACTTC

clone size: once
J gene: TRBJ2-7
V gene: TRBV7-3
D gene: -
CDR3 protein: CASSALGRYEQYF
CDR3 DNA: TGTGCCAGCAGCGCACTCGGGCGCTACGAGCAGTACTTC

clone size: -
J gene: TRBJ2-5
V gene: TRBV15
D gene: -
CDR3 protein: CATSRDRSEETQYF
CDR3 DNA: TGTGCCACCAGCAGAGACAGGTCCGAAGAGACCCAGTACTTC

clone size: few
J gene: TRBJ2-2
V gene: TRBV2
D gene: TRBD1
CDR3 protein: CARDRENTGELFF
CDR3 DNA: TGTGCCAGAGACAGGGAGAACACCGGGGAGCTGTTTTTT

clone size: -
J gene: TRBJ2-2
V gene: TRBV19
D gene: -
CDR3 protein: CASNPWLARGGELFF
CDR3 DNA: TGTGCCAGTAACCCGTGGCTAGCCCGGGGCGGGGAGCTGTTTTTT

clone size: -
J gene: TRBJ2-3
V gene: TRBV10-3
D gene: -
CDR3 protein: CATTGKGTDTQYF
CDR3 DNA: TGTGCCACTACAGGGAAAGGCACAGATACGCAGTATTTT

clone size: -
J gene: TRBJ2-2
V gene: TRBV7-9
D gene: -
CDR3 protein: CASSCANTGELFF
CDR3 DNA: TGTGCCAGCAGCTGTGCGAACACCGGGGAGCTGTTTTTT

clone size: few
J gene: TRBJ2-5
V gene: TRBV2
D gene: TRBD1
CDR3 protein: CASSDQGQGAETQYF
CDR3 DNA: TGTGCCAGCAGTGATCAGGGACAGGGTGCGGAGACCCAGTACTTC

clone size: -
J gene: TRBJ1-3
V gene: TRBV11-1
D gene: TRBD1
CDR3 protein: CASSIGTANSGNTIYF
CDR3 DNA: TGTGCCAGCAGCATCGGGACAGCCAACTCTGGAAACACCATATATTTT

clone size: few
J gene: TRBJ2-7
V gene: TRBV29-1
D gene: TRBD1
CDR3 protein: CSVDGTGYEQYF
CDR3 DNA: TGCAGCGTTGATGGGACAGGCTACGAGCAGTACTTC

clone size: -
J gene: TRBJ1-2
V gene: TRBV29-1
D gene: -
CDR3 protein: CSVDKRQINYGYTF
CDR3 DNA: TGCAGCGTTGATAAGCGACAGATCAACTATGGCTACACCTTC